The entry that follows covers one T cell receptor (beta chain) sequence. Per the authors' pipeline: Amplification from reference gene primers served as the basis for estimated nucleated cell counts. TCRdb's table, derived via immunoSEQ multiplex PCR, lists solely in-frame clones and lacks some. D and trimming come from the DNA, and the V and J calls and clone size come from that table. Of over 150,000 clones in the sample, 87% were seen once. This sample is part of a study of blood T cell repertoires in COVID-19. Study details: COVID-19 samples from acute and convalescent phases originated in the United States, Italy and Spain.

Sequencing used peripheral blood. This clonotype originated in a woman aged 55 to 70 who had recovered from COVID-19.

DNA of the CDR3: TGTGCCAGTAGTGTCTCAGTTGCAACTAATGAAAAACTGTTTTTT. It translates to CASSVSVATNEKLFF. This chain connects TRBV19 to TRBJ1-4; D remains ambiguous. Germline-derived CDR1 and CDR2 are LNHDA and SQIVND (reference sequence). Between the trimmed V and J ends, which lost 5 bases and 0 bases, there was a span of 10 bases. The CDR3 is 15 amino acids. The variable domain in full, completed from reference TRBV19 and TRBJ1-4, reads DGGITQSPKYLFRKEGQNVTLSCEQNLNHDAMYWYRQDPGQGLRLIYYSQIVNDFQKGDIAEGYSVSREKKESFPLTVTSAQKNPTAFYLCASSVSVATNEKLFFGSGTQLSVL.